The TCR beta chain under discussion was sequenced for a study of CD8+ T cells in alopecia areata (dated by TCRdb to the late 2010s). For the wider study: Treated patients were enrolled in an open-label pilot trial of oral tofacitinib at 5 to 10 mg twice daily for moderate-to-severe alopecia areata. TCRbeta CDR3 regions were amplified by immunoSEQ multiplex PCR using 35 Vbeta forward and 13 Jbeta reverse primers. On the human side, TCRbeta sequencing was run on scalp tissue and on sorted CD4+ and CD8+ peripheral blood T cells from healthy controls and from alopecia areata patients with either patchy or totalis/universalis disease. RNA came from the PAXgene miRNA kit for fixed scalp, the miRNeasy kit for PBMCs, and the RNeasy kit for mouse skin. Scalp clonality was compared across normal scalp (n=4), patchy alopecia areata scalp (n=8), and alopecia totalis/universalis scalp (n=8). To study T cell clonal expansion in alopecia areata, the researchers applied high-throughput TCRbeta sequencing to both the C3H/HeJ mouse model and human patients. Biopsies were taken from tofacitinib-treated patients at baseline and again at 4 and 24 weeks into treatment, and several of those patients also had a later scalp biopsy. Patients received tofacitinib for 6 to 18 months and were then followed off drug for 6 months to check for delayed response and recurrence. In treated patients, disease severity was measured using the SALT score, which gives the percentage of scalp surface area affected. Results and caveats for the whole study, not just this receptor: TCR sequences shared between patients were less clear than in mice, possibly partly because of HLA diversity in the patient population. Resident alphabeta T cells in normal human skin are also sequenced, complicating scalp TCR repertoire analysis, unlike mouse skin dominated by gammadelta T cells. During tofacitinib treatment, many expanded lesional clones stuck around in both scalp and blood, and this persistence may partly explain why relapse happens after treatment is stopped. Because the treated cohort was small and included a single nonresponder, larger studies are needed to assess links between baseline CD8+ expansion and response. Compared with normal scalp, lesional scalp had higher clonality and more expanded CD8+ clones, particularly in alopecia totalis/universalis, a pattern that suggests antigenic drive. Scalp clonality and the number of expanded CD8+ clones among the top 100 scalp clones were significantly decreased by tofacitinib.

At the junction V is shortened by 1 base and J by 16 bases, with 14 bases in between. Reading the germline V gene gives CDR1 SGHAT and CDR2 FQNNGV. The CDR3, from cysteine to phenylalanine, totals 12 residues. CDR3 DNA is the only sequence kept; it has 36 bases, read in frame from the first base. This sample's treatment or condition label indicates: oral pan-JAK inhibitor, 5-10 mg twice daily. Lesional scalp punch biopsies and peripheral blood were obtained from alopecia areata patients. After PBMCs were isolated by density centrifugation and stained for CD3, CD4 and CD8, a FACSAria was used to sort CD4+ and CD8+ T cells. This clone was seen more than once but under ten times. No antigen is known for it. Within one base of it there is no much larger clone, and no base qualities were kept. The receptor library was made with the immunoSEQ multiplex PCR assay. RNA was extracted from all samples and reverse transcribed into cDNA as template for TCR sequencing. SuperScript III was used for first-strand cDNA synthesis, primed with a 2:1 mix of oligo-dT and random hexamers. Amplification bias was assessed with a synthetic immune receptor repertoire, and residual bias was removed computationally. The authors' pipeline ran thus. Raw reads were preprocessed to remove errors, and CDR3 was defined according to IMGT conventions as the region from the conserved cysteine to phenylalanine. Clonality was computed as 1 minus the Shannon entropy, with the entropy normalized by log2 of the number of productive unique TCRs. Whether scalp clones were CD4 or CD8 was inferred by matching scalp TCRbeta sequences against CD4 and CD8 repertoires sorted from blood. TCRdb holds this immuneACCESS table with in-frame rearrangements only. Some clones are missing; in checked studies, unresolved V genes explain under half, and the rest has no known cause. V and J calls plus clone size are reproduced from that table; the DNA served to infer D and trimming. The sample data list 200,000 or so clones, and roughly two fifths of these were observed just once. The top ten hold 0.48% of the sample.

The sequencing used CD4+ T cells sorted from blood, collected between weeks 30 and 35, from a patient treated with tofacitinib. This clonotype was obtained from a human donor with alopecia areata. The rearrangement joined TRBV11-2 to TRBJ2-4; the D gene is perhaps TRBD2, from 6 matching bases. The CDR3 has the sequence CASSLAGTGLYF. The nucleotide sequence reads as follows: TGTGCCAGCAGCTTAGCCGGGACGGGACTTTACTTC.